These 17 T cell receptor beta chains originate from one sample sequenced in a study of cytomegalovirus exposure and HLA in healthy donors. Primers included in the PCR were 60 Vbeta and 13 Jbeta primers. Assay: immunoSEQ multiplex PCR; the TCRdb copy retains only in-frame clones and omits some. Found here are some 150,000 clones, roughly four fifths of them singletons; the top ten hold roughly 4.2%. Sequencing was done on a sample of PBMCs. These receptors came from a man aged 40-49 years in good health and CMV-seropositive.

Details on this clone: This CDR3 is also generated by other DNA sequences in the sample. The chain links TRBV5-6 to TRBJ2-7, with 9 bases matching TRBD1. V trimming: 4 bases; J trimming: 7 bases; junction bases outside the gene matches: 3. The CDR3 totals 12 residues. CDR1 is SGHDT, CDR2 YYEEEE, per germline. The CDR3 loop is CASSLTGGEQYF. The CDR3 coding sequence is TGTGCCAGCAGCCTGACAGGGGGTGAGCAGTACTTC.

Worth noting for this clone: A read error may produce the germline difference seen at one junction end. The J gene is TRBJ1-2, the V gene TRBV5-1, with D uncertain. The CDR3 sequence is 9 residues long. Germline lookup yields CDR1 SGHRS and CDR2 YFSETQ. The CDR3, as DNA: TGCGCCAGGAGCTATGGCTACACCTTC. Translating gives CARSYGYTF.

The J gene is TRBJ2-5, the V gene TRBV5-6; D possibly corresponds to TRBD2 (6 bases). Trimming left V 4 bases short and J 3 bases short, with 10 bases between. Germline V gene data show CDR1 as SGHDT and CDR2 as YYEEEE. The CDR3 spans 13 residues. The CDR3 DNA reads TGTGCCAGCAGCCTCTCGGGGGAAGAGACCCAGTACTTC. Protein sequence: CASSLSGEETQYF.

The rearrangement uses TRBV10-3 and TRBJ2-2, with 14 bases aligning to TRBD2. Germline CDR1 reads ENHRY; CDR2 reads SYGVKD. This CDR3 comprises 16 residues. Germline trimming cut 0 bases from V and 6 bases from J; bases unmatched to any gene: 0. The CDR3 nucleotides are TGTGCCATCAGTGAGTCGACTAGCGGGAGGGCCGGGGAGCTGTTTTTT. Translated, it gives CAISESTSGRAGELFF.

The chain uses TRBV5-6 and TRBJ2-7; D may be TRBD1 (6 bases). CDR1 SGHDT and CDR2 YYEEEE come from the germline V gene. The V and J ends lost 3 bases and 4 bases respectively, with 8 bases between them. The CDR3 has 12 residues. Here the CDR3 reads CASSSDRYEQYF. As DNA, the CDR3 is TGTGCCAGCAGCTCAGACAGGTACGAGCAGTACTTC.

This clone was detected only a few times. The rearrangement links TRBV29-1 to TRBJ1-5, with D possibly being TRBD1 (6 bases). Germline assignment: CDR1 SQVTM and CDR2 ANQGSEA. Trimming cost V 8 bases and J 0 bases, with 14 bases left between them. CDR3 length: 14 amino acids. The DNA of the CDR3 is TGCAGCCCCAAGGGACACTATAGCAATCAGCCCCAGCATTTT. This encodes CSPKGHYSNQPQHF.

As regards this clone: The sample has other DNA sequences that encode this CDR3 too. This chain joins TRBV6-6 and TRBJ1-1; 7 bases line up with TRBD1. The CDR3 totals 13 residues. V lost 2 bases, J lost 5 bases, and 2 bases stayed unmatched. CDR1 MNHNY and CDR2 SVGAGI come from the germline V gene (reference sequence). CDR3 sequence: CASSYRRGTEAFF. The CDR3 bases are TGTGCCAGCAGTTACCGCAGGGGGACTGAAGCTTTCTTT.

The rearrangement links TRBV4-3 to TRBJ1-3; D remains unclear. CDR3 size: 17 residues. Germline V gene sequence: CDR1 LGHNA, CDR2 YSLEER. Trimming took 4 bases from V and 0 from J, leaving 16 bases between them. The CDR3 bases are TGCGCCAGCAGCCCAGACTCTGCGCTATCCTCTGGAAACACCATATATTTT. As protein: CASSPDSALSSGNTIYF.

This clone occurred a few times. The V call is TRBV7-9, the J call TRBJ1-1; possibly TRBD1 for D (5 bases). V was trimmed by 5 bases and J by 4 bases, leaving 17 bases between them. The germline gives CDR1 SEHNR, CDR2 FQNEAQ (reference sequence). CDR3 length: 15 residues. The CDR3 region is CASSLDRGWATEAFF. CDR3 DNA: TGTGCCAGCAGCCTCGATAGGGGCTGGGCCACTGAAGCTTTCTTT.

This chain uses TRBV5-1 with TRBJ1-1; TRBD1 aligns across 8 bases. The germline V gene has CDR1 SGHRS and CDR2 YFSETQ. CDR3 length: 14 residues. V trimming: 5 bases; J trimming: 5 bases; junction bases outside the gene matches: 8. The CDR3 spells CASRKDTGGTEAFF. The CDR3 DNA is TGCGCCAGCAGAAAAGATACAGGGGGGACTGAAGCTTTCTTT.

V gene TRBV5-4 combines with J gene TRBJ1-4, with a weak D call TRBD1 (5 bases). Germline CDR1 and CDR2: SGHNT and YYREEE (reference sequence). The CDR3 contains 16 residues. V lost 5 bases to trimming and J lost 0 bases, with 14 bases between them. The CDR3 nucleotides are TGTGCCAGCAGTTCCGCGGGACCTGCAACTAATGAAAAACTGTTTTTT. Translated, it gives CASSSAGPATNEKLFF.

V is TRBV5-1 and J is TRBJ1-2, with D possibly TRBD1 on 6 matching bases. Germline V lookup: CDR1 SGHRS, CDR2 YFSETQ. This CDR3 has 15 amino acids. Trimming pared 0 bases from V and 7 bases from J, leaving 16 bases between. CDR3 amino acids: CASSLAENPGAGYTF. CDR3 nucleotide sequence: TGCGCCAGCAGCTTGGCGGAAAACCCAGGGGCTGGCTACACCTTC.

The J gene is TRBJ1-5, the V gene TRBV6-5; D gene unclear. CDR3 length equals 14 residues. The germline V gene encodes CDR1 MNHEY and CDR2 SVGAGI. The V end lost 1 base, the J end lost 7 bases, and 11 bases lay between the germline ends. CDR3 region: CASSYLGPSQPQHF. CDR3 sequence (DNA): TGTGCCAGCAGTTACTTGGGCCCTTCCCAGCCCCAGCATTTT.

Only one count was recorded for this clone. CDR3 amino acids: CASSSGQGGEKLFF. DNA for the CDR3: TGTGCCAGCAGCTCCGGACAGGGTGGAGAAAAACTGTTTTTT. The V and J genes are TRBV5-5 and TRBJ1-4; 8 bases map to TRBD1. CDR1 and CDR2 (germline): SGHKS, YYEKEE (reference sequence). The junction had 6 bases not matched to a gene; V was cut back by 3 bases and J by 8 bases. This CDR3 has 14 residues. The variable domain in full, completed from reference TRBV5-5 and TRBJ1-4, reads DAGVTQSPTHLIKTRGQQVTLRCSPISGHKSVSWYQQVLGQGPQFIFQYYEKEERGRGNFPDRFSARQFPNYSSELNVNALLLGDSALYLCASSSGQGGEKLFFGSGTQLSVL.

The rearrangement joins TRBV9 to TRBJ2-3, with TRBD2 matching over 15 bases. The length of the CDR3 is 17 residues. From germline, CDR1 is SGDLS and CDR2 YYNGEE. Trimming at V came to 0 bases and at J to 6 bases, leaving 5 bases not matched to a gene. The CDR3 reads CASSVVGLAGGRDTQYF. Here the CDR3 DNA reads TGTGCCAGCAGCGTAGTGGGACTAGCGGGAGGCCGCGATACGCAGTATTTT.

V and J are TRBV18 and TRBJ1-2; 7 bases agree with TRBD1. The CDR3 has 17 residues. With 6 bases clipped from V and 0 bases from J, the junction kept 13 bases outside the gene matches. Per the germline V gene, CDR1 is KGHSH and CDR2 is LQKENI. The CDR3 DNA is TGTGCCAGCTCCCTCACAGGGGCCCACTCTACTAACTATGGCTACACCTTC. Residues: CASSLTGAHSTNYGYTF. The entire variable domain, with the rest obtained from reference TRBV18 and TRBJ1-2, is as follows: NAGVMQNPRHLVRRRGQEARLRCSPMKGHSHVYWYRQLPEEGLKFMVYLQKENIIDESGMPKERFSAEFPKEGPSILRIQQVVRGDSAAYFCASSLTGAHSTNYGYTFGSGTRLTVV.

The chain employs TRBV18 and TRBJ2-7; possible D gene TRBD1, 5 bases. Between the trimmed V and J ends, which lost 3 bases and 1 base, there was a span of 7 bases. The CDR3 extends over 13 amino acids. Germline loops: CDR1 KGHSH, CDR2 LQKENI. The CDR3 protein is CASSPTVSYEQYF. CDR3 sequence (DNA): TGTGCCAGCTCACCGACAGTTTCCTACGAGCAGTACTTC.